Shown below are 24 T cell receptor beta chains from a single sample sequenced in a study of early T cells in non-severe SARS-CoV-2 infection. TCRdb reprocessed the 5' RACE reads via MiXCR and lists one record per CDR3 protein. Altogether tens of thousands of distinct CDR3 sequences are present, approximately 12% being singletons, with the ten largest covering 5% to 8%. The sequenced sample was whole blood. Receptors originate from an adult who was a healthcare worker with PCR-confirmed SARS-CoV-2 infection or an uninfected control (not recorded which).

This clonotype showed up many times. This sequence joins TRBV29-1 and TRBJ2-7; D ambiguous. V shed 7 bases and J shed 5 bases, with 12 bases lying between them. Germline CDR1 is SQVTM and CDR2 is ANQGSEA. The CDR3 runs 11 residues. The chain's CDR3 is CSGRWANEQYF. As DNA, the CDR3 is TGCAGCGGAAGGTGGGCCAACGAGCAGTACTTC.

This chain connects TRBV25-1 to TRBJ2-1; tentative D call: TRBD1 (5 bases). The CDR3 is made up of 15 amino acids. Germline CDR1 MGHDK, CDR2 SYGVNS. V was clipped by 4 bases and J by 0 bases, with 10 bases between them. For the CDR3, the DNA is TGTGCCAGCAGTGCGACAGCGATCTCCTACAATGAGCAGTTCTTC. It translates to CASSATAISYNEQFF.

A note on this clonotype: A much more abundant neighbour one base away suggests this may be a read error. This chain uses TRBV28 with TRBJ2-2, with 10 positions matching TRBD2. The CDR3 contains 15 residues. Germline CDR1 and CDR2: MDHEN and SYDVKM. The CDR3 here is CASSLTSGYTEELFF. The CDR3 DNA reads TGTGCCAGCAGTTTGACTAGCGGGTACACCGAGGAGCTGTTTTTT.

This clonotype was detected a few times. The rearrangement joins TRBV2 to TRBJ2-7; D ambiguous. Looked up from germline, CDR1 is SNHLY and CDR2 is FYNNEI. V lost 7 bases to trimming and J lost 2 bases, with 12 bases between them. The CDR3 runs 13 residues. The CDR3 protein is CASIRIGPYEQYF. The CDR3 DNA is TGTGCCAGCATTAGGATCGGGCCCTACGAGCAGTACTTC.

This clonotype was counted at least ten times. The rearrangement uses TRBV7-2 and TRBJ2-5, with 10 positions matching TRBD2. The germline gives CDR1 SGHTA, CDR2 FQGNSA. The CDR3 has 14 amino acids. The V gene end was trimmed by 10 bases and the J gene end by 4 bases; junction bases not matched to a gene: 9. The DNA for the CDR3 is TGTGCCACCCATCTAGCGGGAGCCGGAGAGACCCAGTACTTC. Its translation: CATHLAGAGETQYF. Variable domain in full (rest from reference TRBV7-2 and TRBJ2-5): GAGVSQSPSNKVTEKGKDVELRCDPISGHTALYWYRQSLGQGLEFLIYFQGNSAPDKSGLPSDRFSAERTGGSVSTLTIQRTQQEDSAVYLCATHLAGAGETQYFGPGTRLLVL.

Only a few counts were recorded for this clonotype. The chain joins TRBV7-8 to TRBJ2-1; 8 bases agree with TRBD1. CDR1 and CDR2 (germline): SGHVS, FQNEAQ. Trimming at V came to 5 bases and at J to 6 bases, leaving 3 bases not matched to a gene. The CDR3 is made up of 13 amino acids. CDR3 sequence (DNA): TGTGCCAGCAGCCAAACAGGGGGCAATGAGCAGTTCTTC. It codes for CASSQTGGNEQFF. Full variable domain (missing parts from reference TRBV7-8 and TRBJ2-1): GAGVSQSPRYKVAKRGQDVALRCDPISGHVSLFWYQQALGQGPEFLTYFQNEAQLDKSGLPSDRFFAERPEGSVSTLKIQRTQQEDSAVYLCASSQTGGNEQFFGPGTRLTVL.

Of note for this clonotype: This may arise from a read error, as a much more abundant clone is one base away. The J gene is TRBJ1-1, the V gene TRBV5-1, with 8 positions matching TRBD1. This CDR3 comprises 15 residues. Germline assignment: CDR1 SGHRS and CDR2 YFSETQ. The CDR3 bases are TGCGCCAGCAGCCCAGACAGGGGTTTGAACTCTGAAGCTTTCTTT. Amino acids: CASSPDRGLNSEAFF.

This rearrangement joins TRBV29-1 to TRBJ2-2; 8 positions match TRBD2. After removal of 7 bases from V and 6 bases from J, the junction contained 13 bases not matched to a gene. This CDR3 contains 15 residues. Germline CDR1 and CDR2: SQVTM and ANQGSEA. CDR3 region: CSAYGTSLSPGELFF. CDR3 nucleotide sequence: TGCAGCGCGTACGGGACTAGTTTATCTCCCGGGGAGCTGTTTTTT.

This chain links TRBV9 with TRBJ2-1; no clear D gene. Trimming removed 0 bases at V and 3 bases at J, with 4 bases between. This CDR3 contains 13 residues. From germline, CDR1 is SGDLS and CDR2 YYNGEE. The CDR3 is CASSVEGYNEQFF. In nucleotides, the CDR3 is TGTGCCAGCAGCGTAGAGGGCTACAATGAGCAGTTCTTC.

As to this clonotype: This may stem from a read error, because a much larger clone lies one nucleotide away. V and J are TRBV11-3 and TRBJ2-5, with D possibly being TRBD2 (6 bases). The CDR3 consists of 15 residues. Trimming removed 7 bases from V and 2 bases from J, with 17 bases in between. The V gene's germline CDR1 is SGHNT and CDR2 YENEEA. CDR3 nucleotide sequence: TGTGCCAGCAACCGGGGGACGGCCGAGCAAGAGACCCAGTACTTC. It specifies CASNRGTAEQETQYF.

This clonotype occurred many times. The gene calls are TRBV18 and TRBJ1-5; no definite D call. This CDR3 contains 14 residues. Germline V CDR1 and CDR2: KGHSH, LQKENI. V lost 1 base to trimming and J lost 4 bases, with 8 bases between them. CDR3: CASSPRELNQPQHF. The CDR3 DNA reads as TGTGCCAGCTCACCACGGGAGTTAAATCAGCCCCAGCATTTT.

Remarks on this clonotype: A much larger clone lies one base from this, so it may be a read error. The chain has TRBV5-1 and TRBJ2-2, with D hard to call. V lost 1 base and J lost 2, with 9 bases in between. Germline CDR1 and CDR2: SGHRS and YFSETQ. The CDR3 sequence is 15 residues long. CDR3 bases: TGCGCCAGCAGCTTGTGGATAGCAAACACCGGGGAGCTGTTTTTT. This codes for CASSLWIANTGELFF.

In this sample, this clonotype turned up many times. The chain combines TRBV19 with TRBJ2-2; the D gene is possibly TRBD1 (5 bases). The germline V gene encodes CDR1 LNHDA and CDR2 SQIVND (reference sequence). V lost 5 bases to trimming and J lost 1 base, with 11 bases between them. The CDR3 covers 15 residues. Written as DNA, the CDR3 is TGTGCCAGTAGTGACAGAGCGAGGAACACCGGGGAGCTGTTTTTT. This translates into CASSDRARNTGELFF. Looking up the rest from reference TRBV19 and TRBJ2-2 gives the full variable domain: DGGITQSPKYLFRKEGQNVTLSCEQNLNHDAMYWYRQDPGQGLRLIYYSQIVNDFQKGDIAEGYSVSREKKESFPLTVTSAQKNPTAFYLCASSDRARNTGELFFGEGSRLTVL.

This clonotype came up many times. V is TRBV2 and J is TRBJ2-5, with TRBD2 identical over 8 bases. Trimming took 0 bases from V and 5 from J; bases not matched to a gene: 2. This CDR3 has 14 amino acids. Germline CDR1 reads SNHLY; CDR2 reads FYNNEI. CDR3 bases: TGTGCCAGCAGTGAAGCGCCGGGAGGGGAGACCCAGTACTTC. Encoded protein: CASSEAPGGETQYF.

The table lists this clonotype with many counts. CDR3 in DNA: TGCGCCAGCAGTGCAGAGGGCAATCAGCCCCAGCATTTT. This codes for CASSAEGNQPQHF. The chain couples TRBV10-1 to TRBJ1-5; D unresolved. Germline V lookup: CDR1 WNHNN, CDR2 SYGVQD (reference sequence). The CDR3 spans 13 residues. Trimming shortened V by 4 bases and J by 2 bases, and 6 bases separated the two germline ends.

This clonotype came up many times. The chain links TRBV20-1 to TRBJ2-3, with TRBD2 as a possible D gene (6 bases). This CDR3 has 19 amino acids. V was shortened by 0 bases and J by 1 base, with 23 bases between the two germline ends. Germline V gene sequence: CDR1 DFQATT, CDR2 SNEGSKA (reference sequence). The CDR3 region is CSARDRVRSRAGRTDTQYF. As DNA, the CDR3 is TGCAGTGCTAGAGATAGGGTCAGGTCGCGGGCGGGACGCACAGATACGCAGTATTTT.

The table lists this clonotype with many counts. The chain couples TRBV4-1 to TRBJ2-1, with D possibly being TRBD2 (6 bases). The V gene lost 1 base and the J gene lost 15 bases, with 19 bases spanning the gap. Germline loops: CDR1 MGHRA, CDR2 YSYEKL. The CDR3 totals 14 residues. CDR3 loop: CASSQVVFGTFSFF. In DNA, the CDR3 is TGCGCCAGCAGCCAAGTTGTCTTTGGGACTTTTTCGTTCTTC.

The V gene is TRBV4-1, the J gene TRBJ2-7; D is uncertain. Germline CDR1 is MGHRA and CDR2 is YSYEKL. Trimming removed 1 base from V and 3 bases from J, with 13 bases in between. This CDR3 is 15 amino acids long. The CDR3 DNA reads TGCGCCAGCAGCCAAGTGAATCAGCCTTACTACGAGCAGTACTTC. Residues: CASSQVNQPYYEQYF.

This clonotype has a handful of counts. The chain has TRBV12-3 or TRBV12-4 and TRBJ1-2, with TRBD1 matching 7 bases. The CDR3 is 15 residues long. With 6 bases clipped from V and 2 bases from J, the junction kept 9 bases outside the gene matches. The CDR3 DNA reads TGTGCCAGCAGCCAGCAATGGGACAGCAACTATGGCTACACCTTC. Translation gives CASSQQWDSNYGYTF.

This clonotype was observed at least ten times. This chain joins TRBV12-5 and TRBJ2-6; no firm D call. The CDR3 consists of 13 residues. The V end lost 5 bases, the J end lost 4 bases, and 6 bases lay between the germline ends. Per the germline V gene, CDR1 is LGHNT and CDR2 is FRNRAP. CDR3 nucleotides: TGTGCTAGTGGTATTACAGGGGCCAACGTCCTGACTTTC. Translation gives CASGITGANVLTF.

This clonotype was observed many times. J is TRBJ1-5 and V is TRBV7-2, with D tentatively TRBD1 (6 bases). This CDR3 contains 16 residues. CDR1 is SGHTA and CDR2 is FQGNSA in the germline V gene. Trimming cost V 2 bases and J 0 bases, with 11 bases left between them. Written as DNA, the CDR3 is TGTGCCAGCAGCTTATCGTCAGGGGATAGCAATCAGCCCCAGCATTTT. Protein sequence: CASSLSSGDSNQPQHF. The full variable domain, in which reference TRBV7-2 and TRBJ1-5 provide the parts outside the CDR3, is GAGVSQSPSNKVTEKGKDVELRCDPISGHTALYWYRQSLGQGLEFLIYFQGNSAPDKSGLPSDRFSAERTGGSVSTLTIQRTQQEDSAVYLCASSLSSGDSNQPQHFGDGTRLSIL.

This clonotype was observed a handful of times. The genes are TRBV5-1 and TRBJ1-6; D may be TRBD1 (5 bases). This CDR3 region has 17 residues. The germline CDR1 and CDR2 sequences are SGHRS and YFSETQ. V was pared by 1 base and J by 7 bases, with 18 bases between. CDR3 in DNA: TGCGCCAGCAGCTTGATGGGCCTAGGGGTAGGCAATTCACCCCTCCACTTT. It encodes CASSLMGLGVGNSPLHF.

This clonotype was seen repeatedly, ten times or more. The chain has TRBV11-2 and TRBJ2-1; no reliable D call. The CDR3 totals 14 residues. Germline V gene lookup returns CDR1 SGHAT and CDR2 FQNNGV. V lost 2 bases, J lost 9 bases, and 14 bases lay in between. The CDR3 coding sequence is TGTGCCAGCAGCTTACCGCCGACGGTGGCTGAGCAGTTCTTC. Encoded protein: CASSLPPTVAEQFF.

This sequence joins TRBV6-5 and TRBJ1-2; TRBD1 agrees at 8 bases. The germline gives CDR1 MNHEY, CDR2 SVGAGI. The CDR3 spans 14 residues. V was pared by 6 bases and J by 4 bases, with 7 bases of the junction left unmatched. CDR3 loop: CASSPGTGVYGYTF. CDR3 nucleotides: TGTGCCAGCAGCCCCGGGACAGGAGTCTATGGCTACACCTTC.